A selection of T cell receptor beta chains follows, all from one sample in a study of response to subunit inactivated influenza vaccine. TCRdb independently ran MiXCR on the RT-PCR reads; one entry per CDR3 protein. This sample carries some 520,000 distinct CDR3 sequences, approximately 16% of them seen once, and the ten largest clones take roughly 3.1%. The material sequenced was CD4+ T cells sorted from PBMCs, taken 23 months after vaccination. These receptor sequences come from a man aged 50 to 69 who received an inactivated influenza vaccine. The CDR3 runs from the conserved cysteine through the conserved F or W. The order of the fields is J gene, V gene, D gene, clone size, CDR3 protein, CDR3 DNA. The D gene is left open where the match is weak. Size is stated for part of the rows, as once, few or many counts, or as a class when the clone is expanded.

>TRBJ1-1|TRBV25-1|-|few
CASKGGGGTEAFF
TGTGCCAGCAAGGGGGGGGGAGGGACTGAAGCTTTCTTT
>TRBJ2-1|TRBV5-1|TRBD2|-
CASSFKAGAEQFF
TGCGCCAGCAGCTTCAAAGCGGGAGCTGAGCAGTTCTTC
>TRBJ2-3|TRBV18|-|-
CASSLQSTIPSTDTQYF
TGTGCCAGCTCACTACAATCGACAATTCCAAGCACAGATACGCAGTATTTT
>TRBJ2-2|TRBV20-1|-|many
CSAPRGGNAGELFF
TGCAGTGCCCCGCGGGGCGGGAACGCCGGGGAGCTGTTTTTT
>TRBJ1-2|TRBV25-1|TRBD1|-
CASSGRIGTEGYTF
TGTGCCAGCAGTGGACGGATAGGGACAGAGGGCTACACCTTC
>TRBJ2-7|TRBV10-3|-|few
CACRGEVGDEQYF
TGTGCCTGCAGGGGGGAGGTGGGCGACGAGCAGTACTTC
>TRBJ2-3|TRBV10-3|-|-
CAISGLQGRYTQYF
TGTGCCATCAGTGGGTTACAGGGACGGTATACGCAGTATTTT
>TRBJ2-1|TRBV5-4|-|many
CASTFGGASSYNEQFF
TGTGCCAGCACCTTCGGCGGTGCAAGCTCCTACAATGAGCAGTTCTTC
>TRBJ2-7|TRBV20-1|TRBD1|-
CSANGFRQGLIYEQYF
TGCAGTGCGAACGGGTTTAGACAGGGGCTAATCTACGAGCAGTACTTC
>TRBJ2-7|TRBV12-3/TRBV12-4|TRBD2|few
CASSLSSGDTYEQYF
TGTGCCAGCAGTTTGTCTAGCGGGGATACCTACGAGCAGTACTTC
>TRBJ1-1|TRBV29-1|-|few
CSVVGARTEAFF
TGCAGCGTTGTTGGGGCGAGAACTGAAGCTTTCTTT
>TRBJ2-5|TRBV5-1|TRBD2|-
CASRRTSEETQYF
TGCGCCAGCAGGAGGACTAGCGAAGAGACCCAGTACTTC
>TRBJ1-3|TRBV12-3/TRBV12-4|-|many
CASSLGGSGNTIYF
TGTGCCAGCAGTTTAGGGGGCTCTGGAAACACCATATATTTT
>TRBJ1-6|TRBV7-9|TRBD1|many
CASSPRQGAGSPLHF
TGTGCCAGCAGCCCGCGACAGGGCGCGGGGTCACCCCTCCACTTT
>TRBJ2-3|TRBV25-1|TRBD2|-
CASSDSGLAGGRTDTQYF
TGTGCCAGCAGTGACTCGGGGCTAGCGGGAGGGCGGACAGATACGCAGTATTTT